These T cell receptor beta chains were read from a single sample in a study of blood T cell repertoires in COVID-19. Sequenced by immunoSEQ multiplex PCR; TCRdb stores in-frame clones only, minus some. Of about 280,000 clones in the sample, 87% were seen once. Sequenced material: peripheral blood. The receptor source for this set is a woman between 45 and 60 years old who had recovered from COVID-19. CDR3s include the opening cysteine and the closing phenylalanine or tryptophan. The order of the fields is CDR3 protein, CDR3 DNA, D gene, J gene, CDR3 length, clone size, V gene. D genes are given only for firm matches. Where a row states a size, it is once, few, many or the class of an expanded clone; other rows omit it.

CDR3: CASSSPLGGSYEQYF
DNA: TGTGCCAGCAGTTCCCCCCTCGGCGGCTCCTACGAGCAGTACTTC
D: NA
J: TRBJ2-7
length: 15
size: few
V: TRBV6-5

CDR3: CASTDRGRGTEAFF
DNA: TGTGCCAGCACCGACAGGGGGCGCGGTACTGAAGCTTTCTTT
D: TRBD1
J: TRBJ1-1
length: 14
size: once
V: TRBV19

CDR3: CASSPPGQGVGGYTF
DNA: TGTGCCAGCAGTCCCCCCGGACAGGGGGTAGGGGGCTACACCTTC
D: TRBD1
J: TRBJ1-2
length: 15
size: NA
V: TRBV28

CDR3: CASSFADRGDTDTQYF
DNA: TGTGCCAGCAGCTTCGCGGACAGGGGCGATACAGATACGCAGTATTTT
D: TRBD1
J: TRBJ2-3
length: 16
size: NA
V: TRBV7-9

CDR3: CASSFSSGVQETQYF
DNA: TGTGCCAGCAGTTTCTCAAGCGGAGTCCAAGAGACCCAGTACTTC
D: NA
J: TRBJ2-5
length: 15
size: NA
V: TRBV9

CDR3: CASSYTAASYNEQFF
DNA: TGTGCCAGCAGTTACACAGCCGCTTCCTACAATGAGCAGTTCTTC
D: NA
J: TRBJ2-1
length: 15
size: NA
V: TRBV27

CDR3: CASQRQRNTEAFF
DNA: TGTGCCAGCCAACGACAGAGGAACACTGAAGCTTTCTTT
D: NA
J: TRBJ1-1
length: 13
size: NA
V: TRBV19

CDR3: CASSSARQGYTF
DNA: TGTGCCAGCAGCTCCGCCCGACAGGGGTACACCTTC
D: TRBD1
J: TRBJ1-2
length: 12
size: NA
V: TRBV5-4

CDR3: CASSYLGGPGRTDTQYF
DNA: TGTGCCAGCAGCTACCTCGGTGGGCCAGGGAGGACAGATACGCAGTATTTT
D: NA
J: TRBJ2-3
length: 17
size: once
V: TRBV7-2

CDR3: CATSVGSQLLREQYF
DNA: TGTGCCACCAGTGTCGGGAGTCAACTCCTTAGGGAGCAGTACTTC
D: NA
J: TRBJ2-7
length: 15
size: NA
V: TRBV15

CDR3: CARDMLNTEAFF
DNA: TGTGCCCGGGACATGCTGAACACTGAAGCTTTCTTT
D: NA
J: TRBJ1-1
length: 12
size: NA
V: TRBV30

CDR3: CSVEVPGGTGASGANVLTF
DNA: TGCAGCGTTGAAGTTCCTGGGGGGACAGGGGCCTCTGGGGCCAACGTCCTGACTTTC
D: TRBD1
J: TRBJ2-6
length: 19
size: NA
V: TRBV29-1

CDR3: CASSLDIQGDSNEAFF
DNA: TGTGCCAGCAGTTTAGATATACAGGGGGACAGTAATGAAGCTTTCTTT
D: TRBD1
J: TRBJ1-1
length: 16
size: NA
V: TRBV28

CDR3: CASSEELAGVYNEQFF
DNA: TGCGCCAGCAGCGAAGAACTAGCGGGAGTCTACAATGAGCAGTTCTTC
D: TRBD2
J: TRBJ2-1
length: 16
size: NA
V: TRBV4-1

CDR3: CASSIGSQETQYF
DNA: TGTGCCAGTAGTATCGGTAGCCAAGAGACCCAGTACTTC
D: NA
J: TRBJ2-5
length: 13
size: NA
V: TRBV19

CDR3: CASSYESTGAYHEQYF
DNA: TGTGCCAGCAGCTACGAATCGACAGGGGCTTACCACGAGCAGTACTTC
D: TRBD1
J: TRBJ2-7
length: 16
size: NA
V: TRBV6-5

CDR3: CSVGPSVPYEQYF
DNA: TGCAGCGTGGGCCCCTCAGTGCCCTACGAGCAGTACTTC
D: NA
J: TRBJ2-7
length: 13
size: NA
V: TRBV29-1

CDR3: CASSYSPTGGYEQYF
DNA: TGTGCCAGCAGTTACTCGCCGACAGGGGGCTACGAGCAGTACTTC
D: TRBD1
J: TRBJ2-7
length: 15
size: few
V: TRBV6-2/TRBV6-3

CDR3: CASSYPPQGHEQYF
DNA: TGTGCCAGCAGTTACCCCCCCCAGGGCCACGAGCAGTACTTC
D: NA
J: TRBJ2-7
length: 14
size: NA
V: TRBV6-2/TRBV6-3

CDR3: CASSRRGDTGELFF
DNA: TGTGCCAGCAGTCGACGGGGGGACACCGGGGAGCTGTTTTTT
D: TRBD2
J: TRBJ2-2
length: 14
size: NA
V: TRBV3-1/TRBV3-2

CDR3: CASSLGVSGGQGETQYF
DNA: TGTGCCAGCAGCTTGGGCGTTTCCGGGGGGCAGGGAGAGACCCAGTACTTC
D: NA
J: TRBJ2-5
length: 17
size: NA
V: TRBV7-9

CDR3: CASSRDTVGKAFF
DNA: TGTGCCAGCAGCCGAGACACGGTCGGGAAAGCTTTCTTT
D: NA
J: TRBJ1-1
length: 13
size: NA
V: TRBV28

CDR3: CASSLDQSLYGYTF
DNA: TGTGCCAGCAGCTTAGACCAGTCCCTGTACGGCTACACCTTC
D: NA
J: TRBJ1-2
length: 14
size: once
V: TRBV7-9

CDR3: CASSYDWGLSYGYTF
DNA: TGTGCCAGCAGTTACGACTGGGGACTCTCCTATGGCTACACCTTC
D: NA
J: TRBJ1-2
length: 15
size: NA
V: TRBV6-5

CDR3: CASSVGAQPREQYF
DNA: TGTGCCAGCAGCGTCGGAGCCCAACCCCGCGAGCAGTACTTC
D: NA
J: TRBJ2-7
length: 14
size: NA
V: TRBV9

CDR3: CASRSGTSRYEQYF
DNA: TGTGCCAGCAGATCCGGGACTAGCAGATACGAGCAGTACTTC
D: TRBD2
J: TRBJ2-7
length: 14
size: NA
V: TRBV28

CDR3: CSTGTSGRSGEQFF
DNA: TGTAGTACCGGGACTAGCGGGAGGAGTGGTGAGCAGTTCTTC
D: TRBD2
J: TRBJ2-1
length: 14
size: NA
V: TRBV28

CDR3: CASSYSPGGGSNEQYF
DNA: TGTGCCAGCAGTTACTCACCTGGCGGGGGGTCGAACGAGCAGTACTTC
D: TRBD2
J: TRBJ2-7
length: 16
size: few
V: TRBV6-2/TRBV6-3

CDR3: CASSLAVGQRDSPLHF
DNA: TGTGCCAGCAGCTTGGCCGTTGGGCAGCGGGATTCACCCCTCCACTTT
D: NA
J: TRBJ1-6
length: 16
size: NA
V: TRBV5-4

CDR3: CATGTGVSYEQYF
DNA: TGCGCCACAGGGACAGGGGTTTCCTACGAGCAGTACTTC
D: TRBD1
J: TRBJ2-7
length: 13
size: NA
V: TRBV5-1

CDR3: CASSQSTRGLLFF
DNA: TGTGCCAGCAGCCAATCTACGAGAGGACTCCTGTTCTTC
D: NA
J: TRBJ2-1
length: 13
size: NA
V: TRBV16

CDR3: CASSFTPGDPGCCEQFF
DNA: TGCGCCAGCAGCTTTACGCCGGGGGACCCCGGTTGCTGCGAGCAGTTCTTC
D: NA
J: TRBJ2-1
length: 17
size: few
V: TRBV4-1

CDR3: CASSLGGSEAFF
DNA: TGTGCCAGCAGCTTAGGGGGCTCTGAAGCTTTCTTT
D: NA
J: TRBJ1-1
length: 12
size: once
V: TRBV7-9

CDR3: CASSWGQRPVGDYGYTF
DNA: TGTGCCAGCAGTTGGGGACAGAGACCGGTTGGGGACTATGGCTACACCTTC
D: TRBD1
J: TRBJ1-2
length: 17
size: NA
V: TRBV6-2/TRBV6-3

CDR3: CASSQEGFGGYNEQFF
DNA: TGTGCCAGCAGCCAAGAAGGTTTCGGCGGCTACAATGAGCAGTTCTTC
D: NA
J: TRBJ2-1
length: 16
size: NA
V: TRBV4-2

CDR3: CASSVATGTYEQYF
DNA: TGTGCCAGCAGCGTTGCAACCGGGACTTACGAGCAGTACTTC
D: NA
J: TRBJ2-7
length: 14
size: NA
V: TRBV9

CDR3: CAWSVRQSGSEQFF
DNA: TGTGCCTGGAGTGTACGTCAGTCTGGGAGTGAGCAGTTCTTC
D: NA
J: TRBJ2-1
length: 14
size: NA
V: TRBV30

CDR3: CASTAGTGHQPQHF
DNA: TGTGCCAGCACCGCCGGGACAGGGCATCAGCCCCAGCATTTT
D: TRBD1
J: TRBJ1-5
length: 14
size: few
V: TRBV7-2

CDR3: CASSLGGGTGYTF
DNA: TGTGCCAGCAGCCTGGGAGGGGGGACCGGCTACACCTTC
D: NA
J: TRBJ1-2
length: 13
size: NA
V: TRBV7-9

CDR3: CASQDRGKSEKLFF
DNA: TGTGCCAGTCAGGACAGGGGCAAGAGTGAAAAACTGTTTTTT
D: TRBD1
J: TRBJ1-4
length: 14
size: NA
V: TRBV3-1/TRBV3-2

CDR3: CASSPDTYTEAFF
DNA: TGTGCCAGCTCACCCGACACCTACACTGAAGCTTTCTTT
D: NA
J: TRBJ1-1
length: 13
size: NA
V: TRBV18